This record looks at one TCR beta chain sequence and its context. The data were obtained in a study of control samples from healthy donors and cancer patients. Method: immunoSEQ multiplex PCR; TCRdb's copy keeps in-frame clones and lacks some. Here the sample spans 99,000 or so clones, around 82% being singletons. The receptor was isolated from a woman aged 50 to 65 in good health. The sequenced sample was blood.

The CDR3 sequence is CASSLLIDTQYF. CDR3 nucleotide sequence: TGTGCCAGCAGTTTACTTATCGATACGCAGTATTTT. The chain couples TRBV12-3 or TRBV12-4 to TRBJ2-3; D is unresolved. This CDR3 is 12 amino acids long. Trimming pared 2 bases from V and 6 bases from J, leaving 6 bases between.